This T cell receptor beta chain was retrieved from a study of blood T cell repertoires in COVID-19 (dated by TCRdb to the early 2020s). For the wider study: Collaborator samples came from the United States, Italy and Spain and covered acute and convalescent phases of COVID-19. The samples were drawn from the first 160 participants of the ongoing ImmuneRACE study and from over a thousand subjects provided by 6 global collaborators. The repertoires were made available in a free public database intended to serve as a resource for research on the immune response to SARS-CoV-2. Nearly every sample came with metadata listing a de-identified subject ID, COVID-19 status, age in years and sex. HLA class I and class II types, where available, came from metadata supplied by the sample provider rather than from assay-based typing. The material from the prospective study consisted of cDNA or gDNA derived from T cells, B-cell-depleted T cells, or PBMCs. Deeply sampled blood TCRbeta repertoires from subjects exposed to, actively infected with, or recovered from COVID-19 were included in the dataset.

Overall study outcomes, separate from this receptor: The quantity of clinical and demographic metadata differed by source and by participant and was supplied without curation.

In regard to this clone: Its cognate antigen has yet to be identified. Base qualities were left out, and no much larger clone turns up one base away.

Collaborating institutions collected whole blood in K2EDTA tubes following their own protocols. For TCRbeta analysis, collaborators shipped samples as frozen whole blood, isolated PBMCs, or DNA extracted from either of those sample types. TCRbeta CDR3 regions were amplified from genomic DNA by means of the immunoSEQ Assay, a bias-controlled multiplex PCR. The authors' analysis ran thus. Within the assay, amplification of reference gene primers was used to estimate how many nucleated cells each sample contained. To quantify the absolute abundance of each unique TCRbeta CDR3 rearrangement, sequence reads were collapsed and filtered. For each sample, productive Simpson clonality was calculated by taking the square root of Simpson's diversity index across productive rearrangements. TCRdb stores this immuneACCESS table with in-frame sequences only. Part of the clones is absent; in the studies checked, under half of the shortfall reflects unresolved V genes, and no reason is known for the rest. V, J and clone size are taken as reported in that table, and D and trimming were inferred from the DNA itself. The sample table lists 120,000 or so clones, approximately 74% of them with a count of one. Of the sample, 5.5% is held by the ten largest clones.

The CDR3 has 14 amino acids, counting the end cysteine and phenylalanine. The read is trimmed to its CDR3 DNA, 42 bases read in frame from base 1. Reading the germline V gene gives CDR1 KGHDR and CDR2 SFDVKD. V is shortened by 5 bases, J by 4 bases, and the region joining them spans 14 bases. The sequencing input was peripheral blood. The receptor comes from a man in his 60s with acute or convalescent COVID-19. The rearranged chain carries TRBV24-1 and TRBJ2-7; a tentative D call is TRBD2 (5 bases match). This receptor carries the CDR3 CATSVGRGRYEQYF. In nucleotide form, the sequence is TGTGCCACCAGTGTAGGACGGGGAAGATACGAGCAGTACTTC.